The sequence of this T cell receptor beta chain was determined in a study of blood T cell repertoires in COVID-19. About the research overall: Specimens from acute and convalescent COVID-19 originated in the United States, Italy and Spain.

The Seattle patients joined while their infection was active and were tracked longitudinally afterward. The V and J ends lost 1 base and 3 bases, in that order; junction bases with no gene match: 2. CDR3 length equals 13 residues. Germline V gene sequence: CDR1 GTSNPN, CDR2 SVGIG (reference sequence). TCRdb's table, derived via immunoSEQ multiplex PCR, lists solely in-frame clones and lacks some. The repertoire holds 54,000 or so clones, with under 90% as singletons. This clone is a singleton in its sample. The origin of this receptor is a man at least 80 years old with COVID-19, enrolled during active disease. Material: peripheral blood. The chain uses TRBV30 and TRBJ1-1; TRBD1 aligns across 7 bases. The CDR3 region is CAWSGGQDTEAFF. The DNA for the CDR3 is TGTGCCTGGAGTGGCGGACAGGACACTGAAGCTTTCTTT. The whole variable domain, filled in from reference TRBV30 and TRBJ1-1, reads SQTIHQWPATLVQPVGSPLSLECTVEGTSNPNLYWYRQAAGRGLQLLFYSVGIGQISSEVPQNLSASRPQDRQFILSSKKLLLSDSGFYLCAWSGGQDTEAFFGQGTRLTVV.